These 21 T cell receptor beta chains came from one sample sequenced in a study of blood T cell repertoires in COVID-19. Sequencing used immunoSEQ multiplex PCR; TCRdb keeps in-frame clones, though not all of them. The repertoire holds approximately 320,000 clones, with approximately 86% as singletons. Sequenced input: PBMCs or T cells enriched from blood (not recorded which). These receptors came from a woman under 30 who had recovered from COVID-19.

The V gene is TRBV7-2, the J gene TRBJ1-3; no reliable D call. The length of the CDR3 is 15 residues. Germline V lookup: CDR1 SGHTA, CDR2 FQGNSA. Between the trimmed V and J ends, which lost 5 bases and 0 bases, there was a span of 11 bases. Written as DNA, the CDR3 is TGTGCCAGCAGCCTAGGGCCCTTCTCTGGAAACACCATATATTTT. Translated, it gives CASSLGPFSGNTIYF.

This chain joins TRBV4-1 and TRBJ2-7; possibly TRBD2 for D (5 bases). V gave up 1 base and J gave up 7 bases, with 8 bases separating them. Per germline, CDR1 MGHRA and CDR2 YSYEKL. This CDR3 comprises 12 residues. CDR3 sequence (DNA): TGCGCCAGCAGCCAAGGGACGGGGGAGCAGTACTTC. Residues: CASSQGTGEQYF.

The V call is TRBV2, the J call TRBJ2-7; 8 bases align to TRBD1. The V and J ends lost 3 bases and 3 bases, in that order; junction bases with no gene match: 4. The CDR3 length is 14 residues. Looked up from germline, CDR1 is SNHLY and CDR2 is FYNNEI. The CDR3 coding sequence is TGTGCCAGCAGTGAGGCAGGGGGCGGCTACGAGCAGTACTTC. Its protein product is CASSEAGGGYEQYF.

J is TRBJ1-4 and V is TRBV15; D gene uncertain. CDR1 and CDR2 from the germline V gene are LNHNV and YYDKDF (reference sequence). The V gene lost 5 bases and the J gene lost 2 bases, with 12 bases spanning the gap. This CDR3 spans 15 amino acids. The CDR3 loop reads CATSSRRRTNEKLFF. CDR3 bases: TGTGCCACCAGCTCGCGGAGGAGGACTAATGAAAAACTGTTTTTT.

The chain has TRBV12-3 or TRBV12-4 and TRBJ2-4, with D possibly being TRBD1 (5 bases). This CDR3 is 13 amino acids long. V was trimmed by 5 bases and J by 3 bases, leaving 8 bases between them. DNA of the CDR3: TGTGCCAGCAGTCCCCAGGGCAAAAACATTCAGTACTTC. As protein: CASSPQGKNIQYF.

This clone was seen only once. V and J are TRBV6-2 or TRBV6-3 and TRBJ1-4; a weak D match, TRBD1 (6 bases). This CDR3 has 15 amino acids. Per the germline V gene, CDR1 is MNHEY and CDR2 is SVGEGT. The V end lost 4 bases, the J end lost 13 bases, and 22 bases lay between the germline ends. The CDR3 region is CASSWIEDSRSRLFF. As DNA, the CDR3 is TGTGCCAGCAGTTGGATTGAGGACAGCCGATCAAGACTGTTTTTT.

The chain has TRBV18 and TRBJ1-1; D ambiguous. The germline V gene encodes CDR1 KGHSH and CDR2 LQKENI. V dropped 2 bases and J dropped 6 bases, with 13 bases sitting between them. The CDR3 extends over 14 amino acids. The CDR3: CASSPRKEGAEAFF. CDR3 sequence (DNA): TGTGCCAGCTCACCAAGGAAAGAGGGCGCTGAAGCTTTCTTT.

As DNA, the CDR3 is TGCGCCAGCAGCATCAGAGGGCAGGGGGCTTACGAGCAGTACTTC. Amino acids: CASSIRGQGAYEQYF. The chain carries TRBV5-1 and TRBJ2-7, with 8 bases lining up with TRBD1. CDR1 and CDR2 (germline): SGHRS, YFSETQ. The CDR3 is 15 residues long. V trimming: 4 bases; J trimming: 4 bases; junction bases outside the gene matches: 10.

This clone was detected once. The gene calls are TRBV6-6 and TRBJ1-1, with a weak D call TRBD1 (5 bases). The CDR3 sequence is 15 residues long. V was shortened by 2 bases and J by 1 base, with 11 bases between the two germline ends. Germline-derived CDR1 and CDR2 are MNHNY and SVGAGI (reference sequence). CDR3 loop: CASSYGGGGNTEAFF. The DNA of the CDR3 is TGTGCCAGCAGTTACGGTGGGGGGGGGAACACTGAAGCTTTCTTT.

The V call is TRBV27, the J call TRBJ2-1; 9 nucleotides agree with TRBD2. CDR1 is MNHEY, CDR2 SMNVEV, per germline (reference sequence). The CDR3 sequence is 20 residues long. Unmatched junction bases numbered 27, after V lost 5 bases and J lost 10 bases. CDR3 coding DNA: TGTGCCAGCAGTCGTGGCCAGTATTTATCTGTGCGGGAGGGCCCGCGGGAGCAGTTCTTC. It is translated as CASSRGQYLSVREGPREQFF.

This chain uses TRBV28 with TRBJ1-4; possibly TRBD1 for D (5 bases). Germline CDR1 MDHEN, CDR2 SYDVKM. The CDR3 has 16 residues. Trimming removed 5 bases at V and 5 bases at J, with 18 bases between. DNA of the CDR3: TGTGCCAGCAGTCCCCAGGTGGGAGGGGCCAATGAAAAACTGTTTTTT. The encoded protein is CASSPQVGGANEKLFF.

Only one count was recorded for this clone. This sequence joins TRBV9 and TRBJ2-2; 10 nucleotides line up with TRBD2. Germline V gene data show CDR1 as SGDLS and CDR2 as YYNGEE. The CDR3 has 16 amino acids. V trimming: 0 bases; J trimming: 4 bases; junction bases outside the gene matches: 3. The chain's CDR3 is CASSVDLAGVTGELFF. In DNA form, the CDR3 reads TGTGCCAGCAGCGTAGATCTAGCGGGAGTCACCGGGGAGCTGTTTTTT.

J is TRBJ2-1 and V is TRBV5-1, with 7 bases that match TRBD2. The trim removed 4 bases at V and 8 bases at J, leaving 6 bases unmatched. CDR1 is SGHRS, CDR2 YFSETQ, per germline. The CDR3 is made up of 13 amino acids. In nucleotides, the CDR3 is TGCGCCAGCAGCGAGACTAGCAGCTATGAGCAGTTCTTC. Its protein product is CASSETSSYEQFF. Filled out from reference TRBV5-1 and TRBJ2-1, the complete variable domain reads KAGVTQTPRYLIKTRGQQVTLSCSPISGHRSVSWYQQTPGQGLQFLFEYFSETQRNKGNFPGRFSGRQFSNSRSEMNVSTLELGDSALYLCASSETSSYEQFFGPGTRLTVL.

This chain links TRBV4-2 with TRBJ2-2; 7 bases fit TRBD2. This CDR3 is 17 amino acids long. Germline lookup yields CDR1 LGHNA and CDR2 YNFKEQ. The V gene end was trimmed by 0 bases and the J gene end by 5 bases; junction bases not matched to a gene: 9. CDR3 DNA sequence: TGTGCCAGCAGCCAAGAGGGAGGCGGGGGTGGTACCGGGGAGCTGTTTTTT. This translates into CASSQEGGGGGTGELFF.

The chain uses TRBV28 and TRBJ1-2; 8 bases line up with TRBD1. J lost 4 bases, V lost 7 bases, and 5 bases had no gene match. CDR1 and CDR2 from the germline V gene are MDHEN and SYDVKM. This CDR3 is built from 13 residues. The CDR3 loop is CASILDRGYGYTF. CDR3 bases: TGTGCCAGCATCTTAGACAGGGGCTATGGCTACACCTTC.

V is TRBV28 and J is TRBJ2-7; 8 positions agree with TRBD1. Unmatched junction bases numbered 8, after V lost 5 bases and J lost 5 bases. CDR1 is MDHEN, CDR2 SYDVKM, per germline. The CDR3 runs to 14 residues. For the CDR3, the DNA is TGTGCCAGCAGTCCAGGGGGCGGGCACCACGAGCAGTACTTC. Translation gives CASSPGGGHHEQYF.

CDR3: CASSPQGTGGDLLAFF. CDR3 in DNA: TGCGCCAGCAGCCCCCAAGGTACAGGGGGGGATTTGTTGGCTTTCTTT. This chain joins TRBV5-1 and TRBJ1-1; 8 bases align to TRBD1. Germline V gene lookup returns CDR1 SGHRS and CDR2 YFSETQ. The CDR3 extends over 16 amino acids. V gave up 4 bases and J gave up 11 bases; unmatched junction bases: 19.

This rearrangement joins TRBV20-1 to TRBJ2-7; 8 positions match TRBD1. The CDR3 spans 14 residues. After removal of 6 bases from V and 2 bases from J, the junction contained 9 bases not matched to a gene. In germline, CDR1 is DFQATT, CDR2 SNEGSKA (reference sequence). The CDR3 DNA is TGCAGTGCCAGTCAGGACAGGGTGGCCTACGAGCAGTACTTC. It yields the protein CSASQDRVAYEQYF.

The V gene is TRBV9, the J gene TRBJ2-3; D is perhaps TRBD1 (5 bases). V lost 0 bases, J lost 5 bases, and 7 bases lay in between. The CDR3 length is 13 residues. CDR1 SGDLS and CDR2 YYNGEE come from the germline V gene. The CDR3 loop is CASSVGQGDTQYF. CDR3 DNA sequence: TGTGCCAGCAGCGTAGGTCAGGGAGATACGCAGTATTTT.

In regard to this clone: At one end the junction does not follow the germline gene, possibly because of a read error. The chain is built from TRBV25-1 and TRBJ1-6; no clear D gene. The CDR3 extends over 14 amino acids. Germline V CDR1 and CDR2: MGHDK, SYGVNS. CDR3 coding DNA: TGTGCCAGTGTAGCGTCGGGATATAACTCACCCCTCCACTTT. Encoded protein: CASVASGYNSPLHF.

V is TRBV10-2 and J is TRBJ1-2; D not resolved. The CDR3 sequence is 13 residues long. CDR1 is WSHSY, CDR2 SAAADI, per germline. V shed 4 bases and J shed 0 bases, with 6 bases lying between them. CDR3 DNA: TGCGCCAGCAGTGTAACAGCTAACTATGGCTACACCTTC. It translates to CASSVTANYGYTF.